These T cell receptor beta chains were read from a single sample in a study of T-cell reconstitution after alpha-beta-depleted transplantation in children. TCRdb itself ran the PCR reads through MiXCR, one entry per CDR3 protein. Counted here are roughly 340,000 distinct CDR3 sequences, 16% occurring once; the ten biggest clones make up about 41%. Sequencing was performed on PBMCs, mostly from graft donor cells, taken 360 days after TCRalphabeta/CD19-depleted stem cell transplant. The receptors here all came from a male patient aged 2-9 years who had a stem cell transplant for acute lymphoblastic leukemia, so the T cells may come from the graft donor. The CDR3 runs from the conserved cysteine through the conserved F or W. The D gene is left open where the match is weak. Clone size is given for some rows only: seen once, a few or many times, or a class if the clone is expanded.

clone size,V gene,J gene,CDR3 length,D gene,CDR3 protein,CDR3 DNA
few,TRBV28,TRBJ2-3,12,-,CASSLDPMAQYF,TGTGCCAGCAGTTTAGACCCTATGGCGCAGTATTTT
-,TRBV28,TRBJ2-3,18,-,CASTTPPDRSPPEIAQYF,TGTGCCAGCACCACTCCCCCTGACAGGTCCCCTCCAGAGATAGCGCAGTATTTT
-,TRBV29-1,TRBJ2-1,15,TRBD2,CSVEGGAGGYNEQFF,TGCAGCGTTGAGGGGGGCGCGGGAGGCTACAATGAGCAGTTCTTC
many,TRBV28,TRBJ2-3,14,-,CASSLRGGTDTQYF,TGTGCCAGCAGTTTACGAGGGGGCACAGATACGCAGTATTTT
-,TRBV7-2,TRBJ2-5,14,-,CASSPSSGSETQYF,TGTGCCAGCAGCCCCTCGTCAGGGAGTGAGACCCAGTACTTC
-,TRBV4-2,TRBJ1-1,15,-,CASSQAGGGGTEAFF,TGTGCCAGCAGCCAAGCGGGGGGCGGCGGCACTGAAGCTTTCTTT
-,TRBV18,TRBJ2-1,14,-,CASSPLAYYNEQFF,TGTGCCAGCTCACCACTAGCGTACTACAATGAGCAGTTCTTC
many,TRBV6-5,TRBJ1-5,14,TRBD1,CASSYTGGDQPQHF,TGTGCCAGCAGTTACACAGGGGGCGATCAGCCCCAGCATTTT
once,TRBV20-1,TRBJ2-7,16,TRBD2,CSARVLASGITYEQYF,TGCAGTGCTAGAGTATTGGCTAGCGGGATTACCTACGAGCAGTACTTC
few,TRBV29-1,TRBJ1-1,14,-,CSVGAGRLNTEAFF,TGCAGCGTTGGAGCAGGCAGATTAAACACTGAAGCTTTCTTT
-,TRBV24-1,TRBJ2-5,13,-,CATSAGGQETQYF,TGTGCCACCAGTGCGGGCGGCCAAGAGACCCAGTACTTC
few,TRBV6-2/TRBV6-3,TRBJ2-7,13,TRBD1,CASTGTGGREQYF,TGTGCCAGCACCGGGACAGGGGGACGGGAGCAGTACTTC
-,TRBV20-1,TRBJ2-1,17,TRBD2,CSASSLAGLISYNEQFF,TGCAGTGCTAGTTCCCTAGCGGGCCTGATTTCCTACAATGAGCAGTTCTTC
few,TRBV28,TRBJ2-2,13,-,CAILDSNTGELFF,TGTGCCATCTTAGACTCCAACACCGGGGAGCTGTTTTTT
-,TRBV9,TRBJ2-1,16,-,CGSSVGWRGSYNEQFF,TGTGGCAGCAGCGTAGGCTGGCGGGGCTCCTACAATGAGCAGTTCTTC
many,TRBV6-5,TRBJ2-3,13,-,CASSYGGTDTQYF,TGTGCCAGCAGTTACGGTGGGACAGATACGCAGTATTTT
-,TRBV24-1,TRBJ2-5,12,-,CATSDLAETQYF,TGTGCCACCAGTGATCTCGCAGAGACCCAGTACTTC
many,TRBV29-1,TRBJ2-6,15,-,CSVKQVLAGANVLTF,TGCAGCGTCAAACAGGTCCTCGCTGGGGCCAACGTCCTGACTTTC